This T cell receptor (beta chain) comes out of a study of T-cell reconstitution after alpha-beta-depleted transplantation in children. CDR1 and CDR2 from the germline V gene are SGHRS and YFSETQ. CDR3 length: 15 residues. V was clipped by 6 bases and J by 3 bases; unmatched bases: 11. The sample holds many counts of this clonotype. Preparing the TCRbeta library involved the use of unique molecular identifiers. Using its own MiXCR run on the PCR reads, TCRdb lists one record per CDR3 protein. The table has nearly 550,000 distinct CDR3 sequences, about 16% seen once. Sequencing was performed on PBMCs from the stem cell graft donor, taken from the stem cell graft. The chain carries TRBV5-1 and TRBJ2-7, with TRBD1 matching 8 bases. This clonotype originated in a human donor who donated a stem cell graft to a child with acute lymphoblastic leukemia. CDR3 residues: CASNSGDRLIYEQYF. The CDR3 DNA follows: TGCGCCAGCAACTCGGGGGACAGGCTAATCTACGAGCAGTACTTC.